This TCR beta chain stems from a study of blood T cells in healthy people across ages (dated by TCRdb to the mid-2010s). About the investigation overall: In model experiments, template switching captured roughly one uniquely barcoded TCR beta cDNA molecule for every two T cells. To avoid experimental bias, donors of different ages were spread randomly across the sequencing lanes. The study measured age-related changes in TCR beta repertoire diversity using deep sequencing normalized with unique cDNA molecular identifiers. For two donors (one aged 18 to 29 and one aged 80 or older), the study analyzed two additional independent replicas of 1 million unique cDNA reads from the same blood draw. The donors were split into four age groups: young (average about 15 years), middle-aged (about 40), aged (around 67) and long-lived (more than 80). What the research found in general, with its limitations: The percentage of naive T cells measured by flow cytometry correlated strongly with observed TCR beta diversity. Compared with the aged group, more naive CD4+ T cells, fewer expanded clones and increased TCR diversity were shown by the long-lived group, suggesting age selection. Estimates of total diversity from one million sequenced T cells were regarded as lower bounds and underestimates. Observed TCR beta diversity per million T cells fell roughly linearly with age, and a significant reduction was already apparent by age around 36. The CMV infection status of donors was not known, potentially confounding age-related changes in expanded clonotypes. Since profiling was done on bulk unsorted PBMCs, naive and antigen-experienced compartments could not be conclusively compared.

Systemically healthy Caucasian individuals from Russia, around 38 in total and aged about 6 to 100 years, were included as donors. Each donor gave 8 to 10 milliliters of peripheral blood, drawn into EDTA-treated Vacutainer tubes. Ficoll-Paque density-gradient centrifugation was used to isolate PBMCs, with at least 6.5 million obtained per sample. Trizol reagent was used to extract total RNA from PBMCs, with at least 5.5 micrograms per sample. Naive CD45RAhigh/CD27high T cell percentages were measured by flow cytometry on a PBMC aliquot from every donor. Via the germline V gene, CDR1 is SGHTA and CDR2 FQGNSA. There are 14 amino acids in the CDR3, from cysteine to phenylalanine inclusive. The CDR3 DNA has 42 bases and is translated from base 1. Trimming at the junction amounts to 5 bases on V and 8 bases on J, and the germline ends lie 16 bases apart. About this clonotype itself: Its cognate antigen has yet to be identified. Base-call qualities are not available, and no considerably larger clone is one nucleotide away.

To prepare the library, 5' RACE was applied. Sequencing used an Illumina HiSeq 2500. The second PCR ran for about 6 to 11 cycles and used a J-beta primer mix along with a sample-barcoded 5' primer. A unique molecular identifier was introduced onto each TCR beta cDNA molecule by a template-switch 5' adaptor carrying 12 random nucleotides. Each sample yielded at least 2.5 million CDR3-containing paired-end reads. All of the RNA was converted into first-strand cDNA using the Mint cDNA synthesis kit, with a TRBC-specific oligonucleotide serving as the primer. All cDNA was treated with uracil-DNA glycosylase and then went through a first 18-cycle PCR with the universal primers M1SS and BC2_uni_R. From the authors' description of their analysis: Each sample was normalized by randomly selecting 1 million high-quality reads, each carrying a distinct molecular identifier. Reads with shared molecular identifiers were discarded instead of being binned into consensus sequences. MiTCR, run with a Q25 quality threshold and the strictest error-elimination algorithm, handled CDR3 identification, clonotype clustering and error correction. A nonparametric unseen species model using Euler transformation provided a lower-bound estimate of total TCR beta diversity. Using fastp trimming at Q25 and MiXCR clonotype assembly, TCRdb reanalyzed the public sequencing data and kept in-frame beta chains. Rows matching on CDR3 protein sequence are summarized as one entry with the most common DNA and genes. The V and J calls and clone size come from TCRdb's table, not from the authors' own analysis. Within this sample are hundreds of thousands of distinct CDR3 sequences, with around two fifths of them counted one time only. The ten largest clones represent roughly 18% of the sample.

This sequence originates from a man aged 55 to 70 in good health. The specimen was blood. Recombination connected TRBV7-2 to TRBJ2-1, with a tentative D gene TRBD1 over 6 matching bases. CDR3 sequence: CASSPRGYNHEQFF. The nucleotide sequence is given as TGTGCCAGCAGCCCGAGGGGGTATAACCATGAGCAGTTCTTC.